Following are 26 T cell receptor beta chains from one sample sequenced in a study of cytomegalovirus exposure and HLA in healthy donors. The PCR was carried out with 60 Vbeta primers and 13 Jbeta primers. This table comes from immunoSEQ multiplex PCR, and its TCRdb copy is limited to in-frame clones, with some not included. The sample has roughly 240,000 clones; 82% are singletons. Source material: PBMCs. The origin of the receptors is a woman aged 35 to 49 in good health and CMV-seropositive.

The V and J genes are TRBV7-2 and TRBJ2-5; D is perhaps TRBD2 (6 bases). V lost 2 bases, J lost 5 bases, and 12 bases lay in between. The CDR3 is made up of 14 amino acids. The germline gives CDR1 SGHTA, CDR2 FQGNSA. DNA for the CDR3: TGTGCCAGCAGCTTACGGAGGGGAGGCGAGACCCAGTACTTC. It codes for CASSLRRGGETQYF.

J is TRBJ1-3 and V is TRBV5-6; D call uncertain. The CDR3 runs 15 residues. The germline CDR1 and CDR2 sequences are SGHDT and YYEEEE. The V end lost 4 bases, the J end lost 10 bases, and 21 bases lay between the germline ends. CDR3 sequence reads: CASSPTNYSSSTIYF. CDR3 DNA: TGTGCCAGCAGCCCCACTAATTACTCGTCGAGTACCATATATTTT.

V and J are TRBV5-5 and TRBJ1-2, with D possibly TRBD1 on 6 matching bases. The V gene lost 1 base and the J gene lost 0 bases, with 10 bases spanning the gap. This CDR3 comprises 15 residues. Germline V gene data show CDR1 as SGHKS and CDR2 as YYEKEE (reference sequence). CDR3 sequence reads: CASSLSTGTNYGYTF. In nucleotides, the CDR3 is TGTGCCAGCAGCTTGTCTACAGGGACTAACTATGGCTACACCTTC. The full variable domain, its missing parts supplied by reference TRBV5-5 and TRBJ1-2, is DAGVTQSPTHLIKTRGQQVTLRCSPISGHKSVSWYQQVLGQGPQFIFQYYEKEERGRGNFPDRFSARQFPNYSSELNVNALLLGDSALYLCASSLSTGTNYGYTFGSGTRLTVV.

The chain is built from TRBV2 and TRBJ1-2; TRBD1 might be the D (5 bases). Trimming shortened V by 4 bases and J by 3 bases, and 12 bases separated the two germline ends. CDR1 and CDR2 (germline): SNHLY, FYNNEI. The CDR3 covers 14 residues. CDR3 in DNA: TGTGCCAGCAGTGCCAATCTGGGGCACTATGGCTACACCTTC. This translates into CASSANLGHYGYTF.

The chain combines TRBV15 with TRBJ2-7; 10 bases line up with TRBD2. Germline V gene data show CDR1 as LNHNV and CDR2 as YYDKDF (reference sequence). Losses at the gene ends were 3 bases for V and 4 bases for J; bases not matched to a gene: 9. The length of the CDR3 is 16 residues. The CDR3 DNA follows: TGTGCCACCAGCAGGGCCCGAAGCGGGAGGGGTTACGAGCAGTACTTC. It specifies CATSRARSGRGYEQYF.

The chain has TRBV9 and TRBJ2-5; 9 positions agree with TRBD2. The length of the CDR3 is 21 residues. Germline V gene data show CDR1 as SGDLS and CDR2 as YYNGEE. The V segment lost 0 bases and the J segment 1 base; nucleotides outside the gene matches: 19. The DNA of the CDR3 is TGTGCCAGCAGCGTAGCCCAATATATGGGACTAGCCTTAATCCGCCAAGAGACCCAGTACTTC. The encoded protein is CASSVAQYMGLALIRQETQYF.

This clone was counted between two and nine times. At one end, the junction sequence differs from germline, possibly due to a read error. The chain combines TRBV2 with TRBJ1-2, with D maybe TRBD1 (6 bases). The germline gives CDR1 SNHLY, CDR2 FYNNEI. The CDR3 spans 10 residues. In DNA, the CDR3 is TGTGCCAGCAGTGACCCCAGGGGTTGGTTC. Translation: CASSDPRGWF.

The chain joins TRBV15 to TRBJ1-2; D is perhaps TRBD1 (5 bases). V dropped 3 bases and J dropped 5 bases, with 7 bases sitting between them. CDR3 length equals 12 residues. Germline-derived CDR1 and CDR2 are LNHNV and YYDKDF (reference sequence). The CDR3 protein is CATSSGGYGYTF. In nucleotides, the CDR3 is TGTGCCACCAGCAGTGGGGGGTATGGCTACACCTTC.

The chain recombines TRBV5-6 with TRBJ2-7, with 10 bases matching TRBD2. CDR1 SGHDT and CDR2 YYEEEE come from the germline V gene. The V and J ends lost 0 bases and 3 bases, in that order; junction bases with no gene match: 9. The CDR3 has 17 residues. The CDR3 here is CASSLDTSGAMNYEQYF. CDR3 bases: TGTGCCAGCAGCTTGGATACTAGCGGGGCGATGAACTACGAGCAGTACTTC.

V is TRBV2 and J is TRBJ2-3; D is possibly TRBD1 (5 bases). The V gene lost 4 bases and the J gene lost 2 bases, with 13 bases spanning the gap. This CDR3 region has 15 residues. Germline loops: CDR1 SNHLY, CDR2 FYNNEI. The CDR3 loop is CASSVVQGLTDTQYF. CDR3 DNA: TGTGCCAGCAGTGTCGTGCAGGGCCTCACAGATACGCAGTATTTT.

This clone was recorded once. This chain uses TRBV2 with TRBJ1-2; TRBD1 agrees at 7 bases. The trim removed 8 bases at V and 6 bases at J, leaving 9 bases unmatched. CDR3 length: 13 amino acids. Germline CDR1 is SNHLY and CDR2 is FYNNEI. CDR3 DNA: TGTGCCAGCGCTCGACAGGGTCGGGATGGCTACACCTTC. It translates to CASARQGRDGYTF.

This clone has a handful of counts. This sequence joins TRBV4-1 and TRBJ1-1, with D perhaps TRBD1 (5 bases). This CDR3 has 15 residues. Germline loops: CDR1 MGHRA, CDR2 YSYEKL. V gave up 2 bases and J gave up 1 base, with 11 bases separating them. CDR3 bases: TGCGCCAGCAGCCAATCACTGGGGGGGAACACTGAAGCTTTCTTT. Translating gives CASSQSLGGNTEAFF.

This sequence joins TRBV30 and TRBJ1-5; 11 nucleotides line up with TRBD1. CDR1 is GTSNPN, CDR2 SVGIG, per germline (reference sequence). The CDR3 is 15 amino acids. The V gene end was trimmed by 4 bases and the J gene end by 6 bases; junction bases not matched to a gene: 8. CDR3 sequence reads: CAWTPGTGGGQPQHF. In DNA, the CDR3 is TGTGCCTGGACACCCGGGACAGGGGGAGGTCAGCCCCAGCATTTT.

This chain uses TRBV29-1 with TRBJ2-5; the D gene is possibly TRBD2 (5 bases). V was cut by 6 bases and J by 2 bases, with 10 bases left in between. The CDR3 has 12 amino acids. The germline V gene has CDR1 SQVTM and CDR2 ANQGSEA. The CDR3, as DNA: TGCAGCGTAGGACTGGGGCAAGAGACCCAGTACTTC. Translation: CSVGLGQETQYF.

V gene TRBV15 combines with J gene TRBJ2-1; 7 nucleotides align to TRBD2. This CDR3 has 15 amino acids. Germline V CDR1 and CDR2: LNHNV, YYDKDF (reference sequence). With V trimmed by 5 bases and J by 0 bases, 4 bases remained unmatched. CDR3 sequence reads: CATSARGSSYNEQFF. CDR3 nucleotides: TGTGCCACCAGCGCTCGCGGGAGCTCCTACAATGAGCAGTTCTTC.

The table lists this clone with a count of one. V and J are TRBV9 and TRBJ2-3, with TRBD2 matching over 9 bases. Germline values: CDR1 SGDLS, CDR2 YYNGEE. The CDR3 is 17 residues long. V lost 0 bases and J lost 0; bases outside the gene matches: 5. The CDR3 sequence is CASSVGGGRGSTDTQYF. CDR3 DNA sequence: TGTGCCAGCAGCGTAGGGGGCGGGAGGGGCAGCACAGATACGCAGTATTTT.

A word on this clone: The germline gene is not matched at one end of the junction; a read error may be the cause. In DNA form, the CDR3 reads TGTGCCAGCAGTGAAGGGACTAGGCCTATCAACTTC. Its protein product is CASSEGTRPINF. V usage is TRBV6-1 and J usage is TRBJ2-4, with 7 bases that match TRBD2. Germline V gene data show CDR1 as MNHNS and CDR2 as SASEGT. This CDR3 has 12 residues.

This clone was seen just once. The V and J genes are TRBV7-2 and TRBJ1-4; D is uncertain. CDR1 SGHTA and CDR2 FQGNSA come from the germline V gene. The CDR3 consists of 13 residues. Trimming shortened V by 5 bases and J by 3 bases, and 7 bases separated the two germline ends. In nucleotides, the CDR3 is TGTGCCAGCAGCGCGGCCCCTAATGAAAAACTGTTTTTT. Encoded protein: CASSAAPNEKLFF.

CDR3 coding DNA: TGTGCCAGCAGTGCCAGGGGGATGGCAGGGGCCAACGTCCTGACTTTC. Amino acid sequence: CASSARGMAGANVLTF. The chain has TRBV7-4 and TRBJ2-6; 7 bases are shared with TRBD1. The CDR3 is 16 amino acids. Germline trimming cut 6 bases from V and 4 bases from J; bases unmatched to any gene: 9. The V gene's germline CDR1 is SGHVT and CDR2 SQSDAQ.

The chain uses TRBV7-2 and TRBJ2-3; 8 positions match TRBD2. Germline V gene lookup returns CDR1 SGHTA and CDR2 FQGNSA. Unmatched junction bases numbered 3, after V lost 3 bases and J lost 4 bases. The CDR3 is made up of 14 amino acids. CDR3 loop: CASSLGLVPDTQYF. The CDR3 DNA sequence: TGTGCCAGCAGCTTGGGACTAGTTCCAGATACGCAGTATTTT.

The chain carries TRBV13 and TRBJ2-3, with TRBD1 matching over 7 bases. The length of the CDR3 is 15 residues. The junction had 7 bases not matched to a gene; V was cut back by 1 base and J by 6 bases. Germline lookup yields CDR1 PRHDT and CDR2 FYEKMQ (reference sequence). The CDR3 DNA reads as TGTGCCAGCAGCTTAGAGGGACAGTTGGGGGATACGCAGTATTTT. Its translation is CASSLEGQLGDTQYF.

The CDR3 DNA sequence: TGTGCCAGCAGTTTATTAGCGAAAAGGGACATTCAGTACTTC. Amino acid sequence: CASSLLAKRDIQYF. V and J are TRBV28 and TRBJ2-4, with D perhaps matching TRBD2 (5 bases). CDR3 length: 14 amino acids. Germline V CDR1 and CDR2: MDHEN, SYDVKM. The ends were cut back, 1 base at V and 8 bases at J, with 12 bases in the middle.

This clone came up once. This chain joins TRBV11-2 and TRBJ2-7; TRBD1 is a possible D gene (5 bases). The CDR3 runs to 13 residues. Trimming shortened V by 0 bases and J by 5 bases, and 8 bases separated the two germline ends. Germline V CDR1 and CDR2: SGHAT, FQNNGV. The CDR3 protein is CASSLDRADEQYF. In DNA, the CDR3 is TGTGCCAGCAGCTTAGACAGGGCGGACGAGCAGTACTTC.

This clone was counted a single time. The chain couples TRBV9 to TRBJ1-2, with D unresolved. CDR3 length equals 16 residues. CDR1 and CDR2 (germline): SGDLS, YYNGEE. V was shortened by 0 bases and J by 4 bases, with 16 bases between the two germline ends. Here the CDR3 reads CASSVAAGIEGYGYTF. As DNA, the CDR3 is TGTGCCAGCAGCGTAGCTGCGGGGATAGAAGGCTATGGCTACACCTTC.

A remark on this clone: A read error may account for a junction end that differs from germline. The gene calls are TRBV7-9 and TRBJ2-7; D ambiguous. CDR3 length equals 12 residues. Germline CDR1 reads SEHNR; CDR2 reads FQNEAQ (reference sequence). In DNA, the CDR3 is TGTTCCAGCAGCCGCGACACCTACGAGCAGTACTTC. Amino acid sequence: CSSSRDTYEQYF.

This clone was observed a single time. CDR3 residues: CSVDLAGVHNEQFF. The CDR3 nucleotides read TGCAGCGTTGATCTAGCGGGAGTCCACAATGAGCAGTTCTTC. The chain uses TRBV29-1 and TRBJ2-1; TRBD2 agrees at 10 bases. In germline, CDR1 is SQVTM, CDR2 ANQGSEA. The CDR3 is 14 amino acids. V shed 3 bases and J 5 bases; nucleotides not matched to a gene: 4.